These 8 T cell receptor beta chains were all obtained from the same sample, sequenced in a study of cytomegalovirus exposure and HLA in healthy donors. Data came from immunoSEQ multiplex PCR; TCRdb stores just in-frame clones and leaves some out. This table has tens of thousands of clones, 85% to 95% appearing once. Material: PBMCs. The receptors originated from a man between 18 and 29 years old in good health and CMV-seronegative.

The chain combines TRBV15 with TRBJ2-5, with 11 nucleotides matching TRBD2. Germline assignment: CDR1 LNHNV and CDR2 YYDKDF (reference sequence). The CDR3 is 14 amino acids. Trimming removed 7 bases from V and 3 bases from J; junction bases left unmatched: 4. This chain's CDR3 is CATTPGLAEETQYF. CDR3 in DNA: TGTGCCACCACCCCGGGACTAGCGGAAGAGACCCAGTACTTC.

The chain couples TRBV19 to TRBJ1-2; D is undetermined. The CDR3 spans 11 residues. Germline V lookup: CDR1 LNHDA, CDR2 SQIVND (reference sequence). V shed 8 bases and J shed 6 bases, with 10 bases lying between them. This chain's CDR3 is CASWRQHGYTF. DNA of the CDR3: TGTGCCAGTTGGAGGCAGCATGGCTACACCTTC.

J is TRBJ2-5 and V is TRBV11-2; D unresolved. CDR1 SGHAT and CDR2 FQNNGV come from the germline V gene. The CDR3 runs 17 residues. Trimming left V 0 bases short and J 3 bases short, with 17 bases between. The CDR3 region has the DNA TGTGCCAGCAGCTTAGACTTCTTCGGTCGATTCGAAGAGACCCAGTACTTC. This gives the protein CASSLDFFGRFEETQYF.

V gene TRBV18 combines with J gene TRBJ1-5, with D perhaps matching TRBD1 (6 bases). This CDR3 has 16 residues. CDR1 KGHSH and CDR2 LQKENI come from the germline V gene. V dropped 3 bases and J dropped 0 bases, with 12 bases sitting between them. CDR3 residues: CASSPRTESSNQPQHF. For the CDR3, the DNA is TGTGCCAGCTCACCCCGGACAGAGAGTAGCAATCAGCCCCAGCATTTT.

This chain connects TRBV28 to TRBJ2-5; the D gene is possibly TRBD1 (5 bases). The CDR3 has 16 residues. V gave up 5 bases and J gave up 0 bases, with 16 bases separating them. The germline V gene has CDR1 MDHEN and CDR2 SYDVKM. The CDR3 coding sequence is TGTGCCAGCAGTCCAGCTACTGTGACAGACCAAGAGACCCAGTACTTC. It is translated as CASSPATVTDQETQYF. The variable domain in full, completed from reference TRBV28 and TRBJ2-5, reads DVKVTQSSRYLVKRTGEKVFLECVQDMDHENMFWYRQDPGLGLRLIYFSYDVKMKEKGDIPEGYSVSREKKERFSLILESASTNQTSMYLCASSPATVTDQETQYFGPGTRLLVL.

The rearrangement links TRBV5-1 to TRBJ2-4; 11 bases match TRBD2. Germline values: CDR1 SGHRS, CDR2 YFSETQ. V trimming: 5 bases; J trimming: 8 bases; junction bases outside the gene matches: 33. This CDR3 comprises 23 residues. The CDR3: CASRWASVGNLVSGRARGDIQYF. CDR3 sequence (DNA): TGCGCCAGCAGGTGGGCCTCCGTTGGCAATCTAGTTAGCGGGAGGGCCCGGGGGGACATTCAGTACTTC.

The chain is built from TRBV4-1 and TRBJ1-2, with TRBD1 as a possible D gene (6 bases). The germline CDR1 and CDR2 sequences are MGHRA and YSYEKL. CDR3 length: 17 residues. V was pared by 2 bases and J by 4 bases, with 20 bases between. The CDR3 bases are TGCGCCAGCAGCCAAACCGGGACATCCCCCGCGGGCTATGGCTACACCTTC. This sequence encodes CASSQTGTSPAGYGYTF.

CDR3 nucleotide sequence: TGTGCCAGCAGTTTATCCACAGGGCTTGGCTACACCTTC. The encoded protein is CASSLSTGLGYTF. The V call is TRBV27, the J call TRBJ1-2; the D gene is possibly TRBD1 (6 bases). This CDR3 has 13 amino acids. Trimming left V 0 bases short and J 7 bases short, with 9 bases between. From germline, CDR1 is MNHEY and CDR2 SMNVEV (reference sequence).